The rows below give T cell receptor beta chains drawn from one sample of a study of blood T cells in healthy people across ages. TCRdb reprocessed the 5' RACE reads with MiXCR, giving one entry per CDR3 protein. The table records 700,000 to 900,000 distinct CDR3 sequences, roughly 25% of them present only once. These data also featured in a second study, about T cells of mothers and their children.

The sequencing sample was made of blood. These receptors were collected from a boy younger than 18 in good health. The CDR3 runs from the conserved cysteine through the conserved F or W. A D gene is named only where the DNA matches it firmly. The size of a clone is reported for some rows only, either as once, few or many, or as a class for expanded clones.

j_gene,d_gene,v_gene,abundance,CDR3nt,CDR3aa
TRBJ1-5,NA,TRBV20-1,few,TGCAGTGCTGGGGACATTAGACGGACCAATCAGCCCCAGCATTTT,CSAGDIRRTNQPQHF
TRBJ1-1,TRBD1,TRBV5-1,many,TGCGCCAGCAGCTTACAGGGGGGCAACACTGAAGCTTTCTTT,CASSLQGGNTEAFF
TRBJ2-2,TRBD1,TRBV7-9,NA,TGTGCCAGCAGCAGAGGGGGCGGTGGCACCGGGGAGCTGTTTTTT,CASSRGGGGTGELFF
TRBJ2-5,TRBD1,TRBV18,NA,TGTGCCAGCTCACCAAAACAGGGGACAAGAGAAACCCAGTACTTC,CASSPKQGTRETQYF
TRBJ2-7,NA,TRBV6-6,NA,TGTGCCAGCAGACCCGACCCCTGGGCCTACGAGCAGTACTTC,CASRPDPWAYEQYF
TRBJ2-1,TRBD2,TRBV5-1,few,TGCGCCAGCAGCTTGTCTCTAGCGGGGAGCTCCTCCTACAATGAGCAGTTCTTC,CASSLSLAGSSSYNEQFF
TRBJ2-5,TRBD2,TRBV12-3/TRBV12-4,NA,TGTGCCAGCAGTTTTCGGGAGGCGGGGGAACCACAAGAGACCCAGTACTTC,CASSFREAGEPQETQYF
TRBJ1-2,NA,TRBV20-1,few,TGCAGTGCTAGTTCCGGGAGGAGTGACTATGGCTACACCTTC,CSASSGRSDYGYTF
TRBJ2-7,NA,TRBV11-2,NA,TGTGCCAGCAGCTTAAGCCTTAACGAGCAGTACTTC,CASSLSLNEQYF
TRBJ1-1,NA,TRBV20-1,few,TGCAGTGCTAGAGTTCAGGGTAGCAACACTGAAGCTTTCTTT,CSARVQGSNTEAFF
TRBJ1-3,TRBD1,TRBV5-1,NA,TGCGCCAGCAGCCATGGGACAGTTGGAAACACCATATATTTT,CASSHGTVGNTIYF
TRBJ2-3,NA,TRBV6-6,NA,TGTGCCAGCAGTCCTCTAGCAGGGGGGGGCCCCACAGATACGCAGTATTTT,CASSPLAGGGPTDTQYF
TRBJ2-3,NA,TRBV12-5,NA,TGTGCTAGTGGTTTGATAATAGGACTACGGCGGGATACGCAGTATTTT,CASGLIIGLRRDTQYF
TRBJ2-6,NA,TRBV11-2,NA,TGTGCCAGCGGCCCTATCGGAGGCACCCCGCTCTCTGGGGCCAACGTCCTGACTTTC,CASGPIGGTPLSGANVLTF
TRBJ2-1,TRBD2,TRBV4-1,few,TGCGCCAGCAGCCTAAGATCCGGGACTAGCTCCAATGAGCAGTTCTTC,CASSLRSGTSSNEQFF
TRBJ2-1,TRBD2,TRBV7-2,few,TGTGCCAGCAGCGCCCCTAGCGGGGGGCCGGTCAATGAGCAGTTCTTC,CASSAPSGGPVNEQFF
TRBJ2-2,NA,TRBV24-1,NA,TGTGCCACCAGTTGGGGGGACACCGGGGAGCTGTTTTTT,CATSWGDTGELFF
TRBJ1-2,NA,TRBV25-1,few,TGTGCCAGCAGTGAACCTACCTACAGGGATGGCTACACCTTC,CASSEPTYRDGYTF
TRBJ1-2,NA,TRBV2,NA,TGTGCCAGCAGTGATATTCAGGGACCTCCTGGCTACACCTTC,CASSDIQGPPGYTF
TRBJ2-1,TRBD2,TRBV7-8,few,TGTGCCAGCAGCCCCGTCGGGGGGGCCCCCGGAGAGTACTTC,CASSPVGGAPGEYF
TRBJ2-7,NA,TRBV15,NA,TGTGCCACCAGCAGAGAGGGCTACTCCTACGAGCAGTACTTC,CATSREGYSYEQYF
TRBJ2-2,TRBD1,TRBV11-2,NA,TGTGCCAGCAACGGACCGAGGGGGCTTGGCGGGGAGCTGTTTTTT,CASNGPRGLGGELFF
TRBJ1-2,NA,TRBV9,few,TGTGCCAGCAGCGCGGACAGATACTATGGCTACACCTTC,CASSADRYYGYTF
TRBJ2-7,TRBD1,TRBV6-6,NA,TGTGCCAGCACCCCCTCACAGGGGGCGTCCGGCGAGCAGTACTTC,CASTPSQGASGEQYF
TRBJ2-7,TRBD1,TRBV6-1,once,TGTGCCAGCAGTGGGCTTGGGACAGGGGGCGAGCAGTACTTC,CASSGLGTGGEQYF
TRBJ2-5,NA,TRBV30,NA,TGTGCCTGCTATGGCCTCCCAGGGACCCAGTACTTC,CACYGLPGTQYF
TRBJ2-7,NA,TRBV20-1,once,TGCAGTGCTAGGGCTTACACGGACGCCTCTTACGAGCAGTACTTC,CSARAYTDASYEQYF